This is a list of T cell receptor beta chains from one sample in a study of cytomegalovirus exposure and HLA in healthy donors. The table came from immunoSEQ multiplex PCR; TCRdb's copy has only in-frame clones and leaves some out. The table records about 130,000 clones, over 70% of them present only once. Sequenced material: PBMCs. The receptors here all came from a man between 18 and 35 years old in good health and CMV-seropositive. Each CDR3 is given with its conserved first and last residue. Each record gives: V gene, D gene, clone size, J gene, CDR3 protein, CDR3 DNA. A D gene is named only where the DNA matches it firmly. Clone size is shown for a subset of rows, as once, few, many or a class of expanded clone.

v_call: TRBV6-1
d_call: NA
clone_size: NA
j_call: TRBJ2-7
cdr3_aa: CASSERVSYEQYF
cdr3_nt: TGTGCCAGCAGTGAGAGAGTTAGCTACGAGCAGTACTTC

v_call: TRBV5-5
d_call: NA
clone_size: NA
j_call: TRBJ2-6
cdr3_aa: CASSHVQGSGANVLTF
cdr3_nt: TGCGCCAGCAGCCACGTACAGGGCTCTGGGGCCAACGTCCTGACTTTC

v_call: TRBV5-6
d_call: NA
clone_size: NA
j_call: TRBJ2-7
cdr3_aa: CASSSPLTYEQYF
cdr3_nt: TGTGCCAGCAGCTCCCCCCTTACTTACGAGCAGTACTTC

v_call: TRBV5-4
d_call: NA
clone_size: NA
j_call: TRBJ1-1
cdr3_aa: CASSPEVTATVTEAFF
cdr3_nt: TGTGCCAGCAGCCCTGAAGTGACAGCGACTGTCACTGAAGCTTTCTTT

v_call: TRBV7-2
d_call: NA
clone_size: NA
j_call: TRBJ2-1
cdr3_aa: CASSLGLSTLNEQFF
cdr3_nt: TGTGCCAGCAGCTTAGGCTTATCGACTCTCAATGAGCAGTTCTTC

v_call: TRBV19
d_call: TRBD1
clone_size: NA
j_call: TRBJ2-4
cdr3_aa: CASSATRTGIGAKNIQYF
cdr3_nt: TGTGCCAGTAGTGCTACCAGGACAGGGATTGGAGCCAAAAACATTCAGTACTTC

v_call: TRBV7-9
d_call: NA
clone_size: NA
j_call: TRBJ2-7
cdr3_aa: CASSHGGVRPYEQYF
cdr3_nt: TGTGCCAGCAGCCACGGCGGGGTACGTCCTTACGAGCAGTACTTC

v_call: TRBV4-3
d_call: TRBD1
clone_size: NA
j_call: TRBJ2-7
cdr3_aa: CASSQGLDRIHEQYF
cdr3_nt: TGCGCCAGCAGCCAAGGTCTGGACAGGATCCACGAGCAGTACTTC

v_call: TRBV7-9
d_call: TRBD1
clone_size: NA
j_call: TRBJ1-5
cdr3_aa: CASSHGTGDPRNQPQHF
cdr3_nt: TGTGCCAGCAGCCACGGGACAGGGGATCCGCGCAATCAGCCCCAGCATTTT

v_call: TRBV29-1
d_call: TRBD1
clone_size: NA
j_call: TRBJ1-1
cdr3_aa: CSARGGGQGDKAFF
cdr3_nt: TGCAGCGCCAGAGGGGGCGGACAGGGGGATAAAGCTTTCTTT

v_call: TRBV2
d_call: NA
clone_size: once
j_call: TRBJ2-2
cdr3_aa: CASSVSTENTGELFF
cdr3_nt: TGTGCCAGCAGTGTTAGTACAGAGAACACCGGGGAGCTGTTTTTT

v_call: TRBV9
d_call: NA
clone_size: NA
j_call: TRBJ1-2
cdr3_aa: CASSSVTGVAGYTF
cdr3_nt: TGTGCCAGCAGCTCCGTGACTGGTGTTGCTGGCTACACCTTC